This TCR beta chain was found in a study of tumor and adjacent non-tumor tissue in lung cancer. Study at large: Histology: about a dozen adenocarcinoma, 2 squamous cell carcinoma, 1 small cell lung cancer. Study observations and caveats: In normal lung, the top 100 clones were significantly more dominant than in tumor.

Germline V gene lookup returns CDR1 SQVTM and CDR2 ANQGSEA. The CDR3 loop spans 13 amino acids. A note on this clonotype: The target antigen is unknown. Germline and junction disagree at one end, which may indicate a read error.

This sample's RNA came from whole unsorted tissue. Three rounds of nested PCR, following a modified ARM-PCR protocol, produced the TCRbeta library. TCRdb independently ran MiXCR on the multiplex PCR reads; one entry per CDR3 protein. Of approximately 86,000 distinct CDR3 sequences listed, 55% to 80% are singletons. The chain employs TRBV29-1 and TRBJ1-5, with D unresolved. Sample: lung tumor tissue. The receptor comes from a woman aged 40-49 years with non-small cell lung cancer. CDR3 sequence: CSVAGNSSQPQRF. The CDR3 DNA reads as TGCAGCGTTGCGGGAAATAGCAGTCAGCCCCAGCGTTTT.